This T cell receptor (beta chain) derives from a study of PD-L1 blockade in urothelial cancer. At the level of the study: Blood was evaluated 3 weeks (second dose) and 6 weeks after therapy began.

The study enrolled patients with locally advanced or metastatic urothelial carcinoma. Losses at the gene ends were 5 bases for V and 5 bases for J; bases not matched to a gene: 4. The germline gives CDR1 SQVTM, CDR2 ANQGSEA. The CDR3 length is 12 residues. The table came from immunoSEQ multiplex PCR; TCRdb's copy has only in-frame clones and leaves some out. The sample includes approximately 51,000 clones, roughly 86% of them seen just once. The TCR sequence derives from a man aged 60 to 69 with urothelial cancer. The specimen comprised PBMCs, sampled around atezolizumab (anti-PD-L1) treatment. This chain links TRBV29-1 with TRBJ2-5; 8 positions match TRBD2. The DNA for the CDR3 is TGCAGCGTTCTAGCGGGTGGGGAGACCCAGTACTTC. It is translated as CSVLAGGETQYF. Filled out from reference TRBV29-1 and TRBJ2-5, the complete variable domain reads SAVISQKPSRDICQRGTSLTIQCQVDSQVTMMFWYRQQPGQSLTLIATANQGSEATYESGFVIDKFPISRPNLTFSTLTVSNMSPEDSSIYLCSVLAGGETQYFGPGTRLLVL.